This TCR beta chain was captured in a study of OX40 agonist ivuxolimab in advanced cancers. Study-wide results and caveats: The average count of expanded clones was higher among CD8+ T cells than among CD4+.

With regard to this clone: Its antigen is unidentified.

The assay was immunoSEQ multiplex PCR, and TCRdb's table has in-frame clones only and misses some. The table shows roughly 88,000 clones, with approximately 87% occurring only once. The CDR3 runs to 14 residues. Trimming took off 3 bases at V and 1 base at J, with 8 bases between the two ends. V is TRBV5-7 and J is TRBJ1-3; the D is unclear. TRBV5-7 is flagged as an ORF with uncertain function. This material consisted of CD4+ or CD8+ T cells sorted from blood, taken in a trial of the OX40 agonist ivuxolimab. The origin of this receptor is an adult with an advanced solid tumor such as melanoma, head and neck, liver or kidney cancer. CDR3 amino acids: CASSSGLSGNTIYF. The CDR3 DNA follows: TGTGCCAGCAGCTCGGGCCTTTCTGGAAACACCATATATTTT.